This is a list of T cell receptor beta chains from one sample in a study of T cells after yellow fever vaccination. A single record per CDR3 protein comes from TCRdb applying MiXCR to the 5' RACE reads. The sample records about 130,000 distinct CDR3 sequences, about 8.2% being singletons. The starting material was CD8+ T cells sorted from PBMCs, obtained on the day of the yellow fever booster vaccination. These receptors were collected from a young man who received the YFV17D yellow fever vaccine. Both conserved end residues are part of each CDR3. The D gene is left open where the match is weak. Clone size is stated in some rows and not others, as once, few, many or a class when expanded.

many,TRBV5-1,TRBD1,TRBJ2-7,TGCGCCAGCAGCTTGGGATCAGGGGGCTACGAGCAGTACTTC,CASSLGSGGYEQYF
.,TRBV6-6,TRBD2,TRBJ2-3,TGTGCCAGCAGTCCTCCGGGACTAGCGGGGGAGTCTAGCACAGATACGCAGTATTTT,CASSPPGLAGESSTDTQYF
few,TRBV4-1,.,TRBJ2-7,TGCGCCAGCAGCCAAGGGGCGACAGGAGAGGGCGAGCAGTACTTC,CASSQGATGEGEQYF
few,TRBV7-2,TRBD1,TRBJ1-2,TGTGCCAGCAGCTTCGCGGCAGGGGGCAACCCCTATGGCTACACCTTC,CASSFAAGGNPYGYTF
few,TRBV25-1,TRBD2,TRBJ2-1,TGTCCCGCCGGGACTAGATTTACCAGCTCCTACAATGAGCAGTTCTTC,CPAGTRFTSSYNEQFF
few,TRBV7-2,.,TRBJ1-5,TGTGCCAGCAGCTTAGGCTTGAAAGGCAAAATTAATCAGCCCCAGCATTTT,CASSLGLKGKINQPQHF
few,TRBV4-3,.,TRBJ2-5,TGCGCCAGCAGCCAAGAGGGGACCGCGCAAGAGACCCAGTACTTC,CASSQEGTAQETQYF
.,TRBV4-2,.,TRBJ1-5,TGTGCCAGCAGCCAAGACGAGGGAGGGAATCAGCCCCAGCATTTT,CASSQDEGGNQPQHF
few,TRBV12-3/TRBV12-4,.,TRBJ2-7,TGTGCCAGCAGTCCCCTTGGACCGTCCTACGAGCAGTACTTC,CASSPLGPSYEQYF
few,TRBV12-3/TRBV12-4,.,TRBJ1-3,TGTGCCAGCATACTGGGGACTTACTCTGGAAACACCATATATTTT,CASILGTYSGNTIYF
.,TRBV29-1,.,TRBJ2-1,TGCAGCGTTGTCTCGAGCTCCTACAATGAGCAGTTCTTC,CSVVSSSYNEQFF
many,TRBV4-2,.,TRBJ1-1,TGTGCCAGCAGCCAAGGCCCACTTATGAACACTGAAGCTTTCTTT,CASSQGPLMNTEAFF
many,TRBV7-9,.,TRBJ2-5,TGTGCCAGCAGCCGGGAGACCCAGTACTTC,CASSRETQYF
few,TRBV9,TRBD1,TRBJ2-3,TGTGCCAGCAGCGCCGGGACAGGGAGCGCAGATACGCAGTATTTT,CASSAGTGSADTQYF
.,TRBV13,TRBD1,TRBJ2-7,TGTGCCAGCAGCCAAGGGCGAGGACAGGGGACCTACGAGCAGTACTTC,CASSQGRGQGTYEQYF
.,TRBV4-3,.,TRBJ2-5,TGCGCCAGCAGCCCAGGGCCGTACGCCCAAGAGACCCAGTACTTC,CASSPGPYAQETQYF
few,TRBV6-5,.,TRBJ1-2,TGTGCCAGCAGTTACCTGGCGATGAGTGACTACACCTTC,CASSYLAMSDYTF
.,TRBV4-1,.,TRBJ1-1,TGCGCCAGCAGCCAAGAATATGAGAACACTGAAGCTTTCTTT,CASSQEYENTEAFF
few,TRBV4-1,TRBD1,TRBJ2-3,TGCGCCAGCAGCCAACCTACAGGGGGCTGGACGGATACGCAGTATTTT,CASSQPTGGWTDTQYF
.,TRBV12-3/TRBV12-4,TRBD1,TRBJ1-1,TGTGCCAGCAGTACGACAGGGTCGAACACTGAAGCTTTCTTT,CASSTTGSNTEAFF
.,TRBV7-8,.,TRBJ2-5,TGTGCCAGCAGCCCCTGGGGGAACCCCCAAGAGACCCAGTACTTC,CASSPWGNPQETQYF
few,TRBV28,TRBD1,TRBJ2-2,TGTGCCAGCAGTTTTAGGGGGCCTACCGGGGAGCTGTTTTTT,CASSFRGPTGELFF
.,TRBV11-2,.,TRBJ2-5,TGTGCCAGCAGCGGACCGTACCAAGAGACCCAGTACTTC,CASSGPYQETQYF
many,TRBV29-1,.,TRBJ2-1,TGCAGCGTTACTGGACAGCCTCAGCAGTTCTTC,CSVTGQPQQFF
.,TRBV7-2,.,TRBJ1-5,TGTGCCAGCAGCGTGGAGGGACACGGCGGGGGCAATCAGCCCCAGCATTTT,CASSVEGHGGGNQPQHF
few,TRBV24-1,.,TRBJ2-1,TGTGCCACCAGTGATTCCGTGGGGGATGAGCAGTTCTTC,CATSDSVGDEQFF
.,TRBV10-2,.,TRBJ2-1,TGCGCCAGCAGCCGGGGGCTAGCGGATTACAATGAGCAGTTCTTC,CASSRGLADYNEQFF
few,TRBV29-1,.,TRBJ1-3,TGCAGCGTTGAAGACCCAAGTCGGTCTGGAAACACCATATATTTT,CSVEDPSRSGNTIYF
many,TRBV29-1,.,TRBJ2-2,TGCAGTTCCCGCGGATCGAACACCGGGGAGCTGTTTTTT,CSSRGSNTGELFF
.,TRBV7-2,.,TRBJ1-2,TGTGCCAGCAGCTGGGGATCGGATGGCTACACCTTC,CASSWGSDGYTF
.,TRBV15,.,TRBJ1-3,TGTGCCACCAGCAGAGAGGGAAACACCATATATTTT,CATSREGNTIYF
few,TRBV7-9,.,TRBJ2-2,TGTGCCAGCAGCGCCGTGATGGGGGCGGTCGGGGAGCTGTTTTTT,CASSAVMGAVGELFF
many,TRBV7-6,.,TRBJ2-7,TGTGCCAGCAGCAAGACTGATTCCTACGAGCAGTACTTC,CASSKTDSYEQYF
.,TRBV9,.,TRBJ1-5,TGTGCCAGCATCACCCCCCAAAATCAGCCCCAGCATTTT,CASITPQNQPQHF
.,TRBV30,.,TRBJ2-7,TGTGCCTGGACTGCGGGACTCGAGCAGTACTTC,CAWTAGLEQYF
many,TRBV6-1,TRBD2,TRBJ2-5,TGTGCCAGCAGTTCACCGGGACTAGGCTTCTTC,CASSSPGLGFF
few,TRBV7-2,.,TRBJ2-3,TGTGCCAGCAGCTTAGACGCCCTGGGGGCCCCCACAGATACGCAGTATTTT,CASSLDALGAPTDTQYF
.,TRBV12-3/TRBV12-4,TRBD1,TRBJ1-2,TGTGCCAGCAGACCGAGGACAGGGGGCATCTATGGCTACACCTTC,CASRPRTGGIYGYTF
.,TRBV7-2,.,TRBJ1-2,TGTGCCAGCAGCTTAGTGGGGGCTGACTATGGCTACACCTTC,CASSLVGADYGYTF
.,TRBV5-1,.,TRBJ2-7,TGCGCCAGCAGCCCTCATCCACTACAGACTGAGTACTACGAGCAGTACTTC,CASSPHPLQTEYYEQYF
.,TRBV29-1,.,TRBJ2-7,TGCAGCGTTGAGTTGGGACCTGGGAGCGAGCAGTACTTC,CSVELGPGSEQYF
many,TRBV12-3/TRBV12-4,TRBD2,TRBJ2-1,TGTGCCAGCAGCAAGGGACTAGTTAAACACAATGAGCAGTTCTTC,CASSKGLVKHNEQFF
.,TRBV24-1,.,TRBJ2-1,TGTGCCACCAGTGGAACGGACAACGGGCAGTTCTTC,CATSGTDNGQFF
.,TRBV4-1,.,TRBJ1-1,TGCGCCAGCAGCCTCCCCCGTGTCGGCCACAGGGACCACACTGAAGCTTTCTTT,CASSLPRVGHRDHTEAFF
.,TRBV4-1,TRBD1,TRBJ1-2,TGCGCCAGCAGCCCAGACAGGGGGGCCTATGGCTACACCTTC,CASSPDRGAYGYTF
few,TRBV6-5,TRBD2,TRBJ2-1,TGTGCCAGCACCCCCTCGCGGGGGAGCTCCTACAATGAGCAGTTCTTC,CASTPSRGSSYNEQFF
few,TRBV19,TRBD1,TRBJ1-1,TGTGCCAGCTCTTGGGGACAGGGGGGCGAAGCTTTCTTT,CASSWGQGGEAFF
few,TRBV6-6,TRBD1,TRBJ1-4,TGTGCCAGCAGTTACTCGGGACAGATTAATGAAAAACTGTTTTTT,CASSYSGQINEKLFF
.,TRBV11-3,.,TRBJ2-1,TGTGCCAGCAGCTTACACAGCGGGGACACCTACAATGAGCAGTTCTTC,CASSLHSGDTYNEQFF
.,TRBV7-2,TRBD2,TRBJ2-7,TGTGCCAGCAGCTTCTCCGCGGGGGGCACCTACGAGCAGTACTTC,CASSFSAGGTYEQYF
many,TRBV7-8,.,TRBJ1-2,TGTGCCAGCAGCTTAGCGGCGGGGGGCGCGGGGCTGGGCTATGGCTACACCTTC,CASSLAAGGAGLGYGYTF
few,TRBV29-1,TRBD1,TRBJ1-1,TGCAGCGTTGGGACAGGGGTAGCTATTGAAGCTTTCTTT,CSVGTGVAIEAFF
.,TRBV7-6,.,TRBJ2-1,TGTGCCAGCAGCTTATGGCAGGGCGCAGATGAGCAGTTCTTC,CASSLWQGADEQFF
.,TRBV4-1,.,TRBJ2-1,TGCGCCAGCAGCCAAGAACGCGGGTTTCAGGGAAGTGAGCAGTTCTTC,CASSQERGFQGSEQFF
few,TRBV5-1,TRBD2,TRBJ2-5,TGCGCCAGCAGCCCCGGACTAGCGGGGCTACAAGAGACCCAGTACTTC,CASSPGLAGLQETQYF
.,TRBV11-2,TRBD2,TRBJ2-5,TGTGCCAGCAGCCGGGAGGCCCCGAAGACCCAGTACTTC,CASSREAPKTQYF
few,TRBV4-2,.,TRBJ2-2,TGCGCCAGCAGCCAAGATAGGGCCGGGGAGCTGTTTTTT,CASSQDRAGELFF
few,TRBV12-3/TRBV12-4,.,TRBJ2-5,TGTGCCAGCAGTTATGCTAGCCAAGAGACCCAGTACTTC,CASSYASQETQYF
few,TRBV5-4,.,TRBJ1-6,TGTGCCAGCAGCTTGGGATGGGGGAATTCACCCCTCCACTTT,CASSLGWGNSPLHF